This T cell receptor (beta chain) was found in a study of shared clonotypes between healthy human individuals. V was shortened by 3 bases and J by 3 bases, with 3 bases between the two germline ends. The CDR3 is 11 residues long. Germline values: CDR1 MNHNS, CDR2 SASEGT. This clone has a single count. Produced via immunoSEQ multiplex PCR; TCRdb's table is partial and in-frame only. Of some 1.5 million clones listed, approximately 97% were seen once; the top ten hold more than 0.9%. The clonotype comes from a young man in good health. The specimen was naive CD4+ T cells sorted from blood. Stated subset: CD45RA+ positively selected. This sequence joins TRBV6-1 and TRBJ2-7; D is uncertain. CDR3 amino acids: CASSENYEQYF. CDR3 coding DNA: TGTGCCAGCAGTGAGAACTACGAGCAGTACTTC.